This T cell receptor beta chain was observed in a study of blood T cells in healthy people across ages. A J-beta primer mix and a sample-barcoded 5' primer were used in a second PCR of about 6 to 12 cycles. TCRdb called the 5' RACE reads again in MiXCR, with one record for every CDR3 protein. The top ten hold around 16% of the sample, which has hundreds of thousands of distinct CDR3 sequences, roughly 30% seen once. This clonotype was seen a handful of times. The clonotype comes from a woman older than 75 in good health. Sequencing input: blood.

The CDR3 region is CASSLSRNSNQPQHF. DNA for the CDR3: TGTGCCAGCAGTTTAAGCCGGAATAGCAATCAGCCCCAGCATTTT. The chain is built from TRBV27 and TRBJ1-5; no clear D gene. Germline V lookup: CDR1 MNHEY, CDR2 SMNVEV (reference sequence). Trimming cost V 2 bases and J 0 bases, with 8 bases left between them. The CDR3 has 15 residues.